One and the same sample provided the 30 T cell receptor beta chains below, sequenced in a study of radiotherapy plus CTLA-4 blockade in lung cancer. Repertoires were generated with immunoSEQ multiplex PCR, while TCRdb's copy carries only in-frame clones and drops some. In the table there are 40,000 to 60,000 clones, 82% of which are singletons. Sequenced material: peripheral blood, taken from a patient treated with radiotherapy plus ipilimumab. These receptors were collected from a human donor with non-small cell lung cancer who had stable disease on radiotherapy plus ipilimumab.

The chain recombines TRBV7-9 with TRBJ1-4, with no clear D. The V and J ends lost 3 bases and 4 bases respectively, with 9 bases between them. From germline, CDR1 is SEHNR and CDR2 FQNEAQ (reference sequence). CDR3 length: 14 residues. The CDR3, as DNA: TGTGCCAGCAGCTTGGCAGGTGGTAATGAAAAACTGTTTTTT. Its translation is CASSLAGGNEKLFF.

The gene calls are TRBV7-8 and TRBJ2-2; TRBD2 might be the D (5 bases). Germline V gene sequence: CDR1 SGHVS, CDR2 FQNEAQ. The CDR3 runs to 14 residues. Trimming took off 10 bases at V and 6 bases at J, with 18 bases between the two ends. CDR3 loop: CATKLGFGPGELFF. DNA for the CDR3: TGTGCCACCAAACTAGGTTTTGGCCCCGGGGAGCTGTTTTTT.

This chain connects TRBV19 to TRBJ1-1; D gene unclear. Germline values: CDR1 LNHDA, CDR2 SQIVND (reference sequence). V shed 3 bases and J shed 0 bases, with 8 bases lying between them. The CDR3 is made up of 14 amino acids. The CDR3 region has the DNA TGTGCCAGTAGTATGTGGGGAGTGAACACTGAAGCTTTCTTT. Protein sequence: CASSMWGVNTEAFF.

A note on this clone: Compared with germline, one end of the junction differs, possibly owing to a read error. The chain combines TRBV7-7 with TRBJ2-3; D unclear. The germline gives CDR1 SSHAT, CDR2 FNYEAQ (reference sequence). CDR3 length: 14 residues. CDR3 in amino acids: CASSLGSQTDTQYF. Written as DNA, the CDR3 is TGTGCTAGCAGCTTAGGTTCGCAGACAGATACGCAGTATTTT.

The chain combines TRBV11-2 with TRBJ2-7; no clear D. Germline CDR1 reads SGHAT; CDR2 reads FQNNGV. V gave up 5 bases and J gave up 0 bases, with 17 bases separating them. The CDR3 is 16 residues long. The CDR3 DNA is TGTGCCAGCAGCCTAAATTCTCCGATGAGCTCCTACGAGCAGTACTTC. Translated: CASSLNSPMSSYEQYF.

The chain uses TRBV5-1 and TRBJ2-1; 11 nucleotides line up with TRBD1. Germline V gives CDR1 SGHRS, CDR2 YFSETQ. This CDR3 has 13 residues. With V trimmed by 4 bases and J by 9 bases, 3 bases remained unmatched. The CDR3 here is CASSQDRGPEQFF. In DNA form, the CDR3 reads TGCGCCAGCAGCCAGGACAGGGGGCCTGAGCAGTTCTTC.

The J gene is TRBJ2-1, the V gene TRBV7-3; 9 bases fit TRBD2. The germline V gene has CDR1 SGHTA and CDR2 FQGTGA. Germline trimming cut 5 bases from V and 7 bases from J; bases unmatched to any gene: 9. This CDR3 contains 15 residues. As DNA, the CDR3 is TGTGCCAGCAGCCCAATAGGGACTAGCACAAATGAGCAGTTCTTC. Protein: CASSPIGTSTNEQFF.

The rearrangement links TRBV27 to TRBJ1-1; possibly TRBD1 for D (6 bases). This CDR3 spans 15 amino acids. Germline CDR1 MNHEY, CDR2 SMNVEV (reference sequence). V dropped 5 bases and J dropped 0 bases, with 13 bases sitting between them. CDR3: CASSMHRDLNTEAFF. The CDR3 bases are TGTGCCAGCAGTATGCACAGGGATCTGAACACTGAAGCTTTCTTT.

This sequence joins TRBV5-1 and TRBJ1-5, with D tentatively TRBD1 (6 bases). The CDR3 runs 14 residues. The V end lost 2 bases, the J end lost 4 bases, and 10 bases lay between the germline ends. The germline V gene encodes CDR1 SGHRS and CDR2 YFSETQ. As DNA, the CDR3 is TGCGCCAGCAGCTTACAGGGTGGGAATCAGCCCCAGCATTTT. Translating it yields CASSLQGGNQPQHF.

This clone was seen once. The chain uses TRBV28 and TRBJ2-3; TRBD2 agrees at 13 bases. The CDR3 is made up of 16 amino acids. The germline gives CDR1 MDHEN, CDR2 SYDVKM. V was clipped by 6 bases and J by 6 bases; unmatched bases: 9. As DNA, the CDR3 is TGTGCCAGCAGCACCACTAGCGGGAGGGCAGGGGATACGCAGTATTTT. Protein sequence: CASSTTSGRAGDTQYF.

The V and J genes are TRBV29-1 and TRBJ1-2; D unresolved. The CDR3 is 12 amino acids. CDR1 and CDR2 from the germline V gene are SQVTM and ANQGSEA. V shed 4 bases and J shed 8 bases, with 14 bases lying between them. The CDR3 sequence is CSVGTQPGGYTF. The CDR3, as DNA: TGCAGCGTTGGGACTCAACCGGGGGGCTACACCTTC.

The rearrangement joins TRBV28 to TRBJ2-3; D may be TRBD2 (5 bases). Trimming pared 8 bases from V and 2 bases from J, leaving 11 bases between. The CDR3 has 13 residues. In germline, CDR1 is MDHEN, CDR2 SYDVKM. The CDR3: CASLRANTDTQYF. CDR3 nucleotides: TGTGCCAGCCTGAGGGCCAACACAGATACGCAGTATTTT.

The chain joins TRBV27 to TRBJ1-2; a weak D match, TRBD1 (5 bases). Germline V CDR1 and CDR2: MNHEY, SMNVEV (reference sequence). The CDR3 totals 14 residues. V lost 0 bases and J lost 7, with 12 bases in between. CDR3: CASSLSGQGSGYTF. The CDR3 DNA sequence: TGTGCCAGCAGTTTATCGGGGCAGGGCTCTGGCTACACCTTC.

DNA of the CDR3: TGTGCCAGTAGTGGAAGGACAGGATGGGCTTTCTTT. It translates to CASSGRTGWAFF. This chain connects TRBV19 to TRBJ1-1; TRBD1 matches 7 bases. The germline V gene encodes CDR1 LNHDA and CDR2 SQIVND (reference sequence). This CDR3 spans 12 amino acids. V lost 5 bases, J lost 11 bases, and 8 bases stayed unmatched.

This chain connects TRBV7-2 to TRBJ1-2; D remains unclear. This CDR3 has 11 amino acids. Trimming took off 7 bases at V and 8 bases at J, with 11 bases between the two ends. CDR1 and CDR2 from the germline V gene are SGHTA and FQGNSA. The CDR3 sequence is CASKPIRGYTF. CDR3 bases: TGTGCCAGCAAGCCAATCAGGGGCTACACCTTC.

The chain uses TRBV27 and TRBJ2-7; possibly TRBD2 for D (6 bases). CDR1 is MNHEY, CDR2 SMNVEV, per germline (reference sequence). V lost 6 bases, J lost 0 bases, and 12 bases lay in between. There are 14 residues in the CDR3. The CDR3 nucleotides read TGTGCCAGCAGACGGGCCGGGGGCTCCTACGAGCAGTACTTC. Translating it yields CASRRAGGSYEQYF.

The chain uses TRBV19 and TRBJ2-7; D might be TRBD2 (5 bases). This CDR3 is built from 13 residues. Germline lookup yields CDR1 LNHDA and CDR2 SQIVND (reference sequence). V lost 3 bases and J lost 0, with 6 bases in between. Here the CDR3 reads CASSIGLSYEQYF. In DNA form, the CDR3 reads TGTGCCAGTAGTATCGGACTCTCCTACGAGCAGTACTTC.

The rearrangement links TRBV7-2 to TRBJ2-5; tentative D call: TRBD2 (6 bases). The CDR3 totals 16 residues. V lost 2 bases, J lost 3 bases, and 16 bases lay in between. Germline lookup yields CDR1 SGHTA and CDR2 FQGNSA. The CDR3 DNA reads TGTGCCAGCAGCTTATTGCGGGCGCGGGGAAAAGAGACCCAGTACTTC. This sequence encodes CASSLLRARGKETQYF.

Regarding this clone: A junction end diverges from the germline sequence, so it may reflect a read error. This chain links TRBV28 with TRBJ2-1; maybe TRBD2 (6 bases). Germline assignment: CDR1 MDHEN and CDR2 SYDVKM. The CDR3 runs 12 residues. CDR3 loop: CACRTAGIEQFF. Written as DNA, the CDR3 is TGTGCCTGCAGGACCGCGGGAATTGAGCAGTTCTTC.

The chain links TRBV29-1 to TRBJ2-2; 7 bases agree with TRBD1. This CDR3 has 14 residues. The trim removed 5 bases at V and 5 bases at J, leaving 8 bases unmatched. In germline, CDR1 is SQVTM, CDR2 ANQGSEA. The CDR3 spells CSVSPGGGTGELFF. In DNA, the CDR3 is TGCAGCGTTTCACCAGGGGGTGGGACCGGGGAGCTGTTTTTT.

This rearrangement joins TRBV28 to TRBJ2-7; 7 bases map to TRBD1. The length of the CDR3 is 15 residues. CDR1 MDHEN and CDR2 SYDVKM come from the germline V gene. Trimming took 4 bases from V and 2 from J; bases not matched to a gene: 8. CDR3 sequence: CASSSDRTRAYEQYF. CDR3 bases: TGTGCCAGCAGTTCGGACAGGACCCGCGCCTACGAGCAGTACTTC.

This sequence joins TRBV12-5 and TRBJ2-1, with a weak D call TRBD1 (6 bases). This CDR3 has 16 residues. The V end was cut by 0 bases, the J end by 6 bases, with 15 bases between. Germline V lookup: CDR1 LGHNT, CDR2 FRNRAP. The CDR3 region is CASGLVLRGRSNEQFF. The CDR3 DNA sequence: TGTGCTAGTGGTTTGGTACTCAGGGGTCGGTCCAATGAGCAGTTCTTC. The variable domain in full, with the rest retrieved from reference TRBV12-5 and TRBJ2-1, is DARVTQTPRHKVTEMGQEVTMRCQPILGHNTVFWYRQTMMQGLELLAYFRNRAPLDDSGMPKDRFSAEMPDATLATLKIQPSEPRDSAVYFCASGLVLRGRSNEQFFGPGTRLTVL.

This chain joins TRBV5-1 and TRBJ2-6; TRBD1 agrees at 7 bases. Germline V gives CDR1 SGHRS, CDR2 YFSETQ. V was pared by 4 bases and J by 2 bases, with 3 bases of the junction left unmatched. The CDR3 spans 15 residues. The CDR3 DNA follows: TGCGCCAGCAGCGATGACAGGGCTGGGGCCAACGTCCTGACTTTC. Its protein is CASSDDRAGANVLTF.

The chain recombines TRBV6-1 with TRBJ2-1, with 10 bases matching TRBD2. The germline gives CDR1 MNHNS, CDR2 SASEGT. Trimming removed 6 bases from V and 0 bases from J; junction bases left unmatched: 2. This CDR3 has 15 residues. CDR3 nucleotides: TGTGCCAGCAGGTCTAGCGGGAGCTCCTACAATGAGCAGTTCTTC. Translated: CASRSSGSSYNEQFF.

The chain employs TRBV18 and TRBJ2-3; 8 nucleotides match TRBD2. The CDR3 consists of 17 residues. From germline, CDR1 is KGHSH and CDR2 LQKENI. Trimming cost V 2 bases and J 4 bases; bases outside gene matches: 11. The CDR3 protein is CASSPRGQRELADTQYF. The CDR3 DNA reads as TGTGCCAGCTCACCAAGGGGCCAGCGGGAGCTGGCAGATACGCAGTATTTT. Combining the CDR3 with reference TRBV18 and TRBJ2-3 gives the whole variable domain NAGVMQNPRHLVRRRGQEARLRCSPMKGHSHVYWYRQLPEEGLKFMVYLQKENIIDESGMPKERFSAEFPKEGPSILRIQQVVRGDSAAYFCASSPRGQRELADTQYFGPGTRLTVL.

The chain employs TRBV5-1 and TRBJ2-2; 7 nucleotides align to TRBD1. Trimming cost V 3 bases and J 6 bases; bases outside gene matches: 5. Germline CDR1 is SGHRS and CDR2 is YFSETQ. This CDR3 has 14 residues. The CDR3 spells CASSSDRYAGELFF. The CDR3 DNA is TGCGCCAGCAGCTCGGACAGGTACGCCGGGGAGCTGTTTTTT.

The chain recombines TRBV11-2 with TRBJ1-1; no firm D call. The length of the CDR3 is 16 residues. With 5 bases removed from V and 0 bases from J, the gap between germline ends came to 16 bases. Germline CDR1 is SGHAT and CDR2 is FQNNGV. The CDR3 spells CASSPKSTTMNTEAFF. In DNA, the CDR3 is TGTGCCAGCAGCCCGAAGAGTACTACTATGAACACTGAAGCTTTCTTT.

J is TRBJ2-5 and V is TRBV5-8; 8 bases agree with TRBD1. In germline, CDR1 is SGHTS, CDR2 YDEGEE. V shed 4 bases, J shed 4 bases, and the junction held 6 bases outside the gene matches. This CDR3 has 14 residues. CDR3 in amino acids: CASSPRQGTETQYF. In nucleotides, the CDR3 is TGTGCCAGCAGCCCGAGACAGGGGACAGAGACCCAGTACTTC.

The CDR3 DNA sequence: TGTGCCAGCAGCTTGAACCGGGGACAGGGGGCTACAGATACGCAGTATTTT. This gives the protein CASSLNRGQGATDTQYF. The chain joins TRBV11-2 to TRBJ2-3; 12 bases are a match to TRBD1. From germline, CDR1 is SGHAT and CDR2 FQNNGV. The length of the CDR3 is 17 residues. V lost 3 bases, J lost 3 bases, and 7 bases stayed unmatched.

This clone came up once. The chain carries TRBV27 and TRBJ2-1; 11 positions agree with TRBD2. This CDR3 has 14 amino acids. The V and J ends lost 7 bases and 5 bases, in that order; junction bases with no gene match: 4. Looked up from germline, CDR1 is MNHEY and CDR2 is SMNVEV (reference sequence). The CDR3 loop is CASKTSGAHNEQFF. The CDR3 coding sequence is TGTGCCAGCAAGACTAGCGGGGCTCACAATGAGCAGTTCTTC.